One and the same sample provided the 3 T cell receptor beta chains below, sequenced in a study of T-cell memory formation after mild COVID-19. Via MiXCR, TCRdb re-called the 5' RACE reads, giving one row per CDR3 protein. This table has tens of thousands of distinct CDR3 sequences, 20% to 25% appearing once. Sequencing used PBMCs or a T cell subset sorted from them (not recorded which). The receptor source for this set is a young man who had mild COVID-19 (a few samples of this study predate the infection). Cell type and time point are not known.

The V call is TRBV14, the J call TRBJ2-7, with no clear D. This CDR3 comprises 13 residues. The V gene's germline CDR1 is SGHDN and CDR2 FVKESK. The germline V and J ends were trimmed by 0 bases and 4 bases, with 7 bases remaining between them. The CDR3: CASSQETHYEQYF. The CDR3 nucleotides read TGTGCCAGCAGCCAAGAAACCCATTACGAGCAGTACTTC. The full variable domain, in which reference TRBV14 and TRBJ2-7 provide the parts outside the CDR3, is EAGVTQFPSHSVIEKGQTVTLRCDPISGHDNLYWYRRVMGKEIKFLLHFVKESKQDESGMPNNRFLAERTGGTYSTLKVQPAELEDSGVYFCASSQETHYEQYFGPGTRLTVT.

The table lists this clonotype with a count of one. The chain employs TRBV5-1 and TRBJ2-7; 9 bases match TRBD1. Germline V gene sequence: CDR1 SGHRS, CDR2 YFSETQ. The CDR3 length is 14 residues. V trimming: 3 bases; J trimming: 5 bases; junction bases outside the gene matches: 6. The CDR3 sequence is CASSSGQGVNEQYV. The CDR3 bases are TGCGCCAGCAGCTCGGGACAGGGAGTGAACGAGCAGTACGTC.

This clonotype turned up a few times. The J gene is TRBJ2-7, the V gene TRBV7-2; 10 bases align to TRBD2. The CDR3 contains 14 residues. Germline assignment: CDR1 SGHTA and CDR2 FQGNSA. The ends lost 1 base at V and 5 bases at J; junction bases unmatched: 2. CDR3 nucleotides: TGTGCCAGCAGCTTAGTAGCGGGGGGTGACGAGCAGTACTTC. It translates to CASSLVAGGDEQYF. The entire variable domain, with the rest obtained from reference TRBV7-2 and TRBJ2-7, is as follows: GAGVSQSPSNKVTEKGKDVELRCDPISGHTALYWYRQSLGQGLEFLIYFQGNSAPDKSGLPSDRFSAERTGGSVSTLTIQRTQQEDSAVYLCASSLVAGGDEQYFGPGTRLTVT.